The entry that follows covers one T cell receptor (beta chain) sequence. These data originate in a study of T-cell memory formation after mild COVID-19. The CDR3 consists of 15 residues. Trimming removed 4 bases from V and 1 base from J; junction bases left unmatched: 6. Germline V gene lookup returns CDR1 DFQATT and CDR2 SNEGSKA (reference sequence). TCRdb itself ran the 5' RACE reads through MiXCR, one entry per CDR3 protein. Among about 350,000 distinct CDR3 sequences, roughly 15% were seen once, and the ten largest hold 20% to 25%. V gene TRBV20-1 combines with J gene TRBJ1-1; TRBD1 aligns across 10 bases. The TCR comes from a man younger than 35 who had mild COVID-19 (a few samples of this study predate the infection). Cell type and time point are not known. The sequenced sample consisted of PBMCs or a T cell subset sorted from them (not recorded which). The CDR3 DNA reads TGCAGTGCTACTGGACAGGGGGGTAGGAACACTGAAGCTTTCTTT. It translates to CSATGQGGRNTEAFF.